This TCR beta chain came from a study of blood T cell repertoires in COVID-19. Across the study: Collection of acute and convalescent COVID-19 samples took place in the United States, Italy and Spain.

Categorization into cohorts depended on clinical history that participants reported. Libraries were prepared by immunoSEQ multiplex PCR; TCRdb keeps only in-frame clonotypes and omits some of them. The profile shows approximately 210,000 clones, around 81% of them singletons. The CDR3 is 14 amino acids. Per the germline V gene, CDR1 is GTSNPN and CDR2 is SVGIG (reference sequence). The junction had 5 bases not matched to a gene; V was cut back by 1 base and J by 6 bases. The chain employs TRBV30 and TRBJ2-3; 9 bases align to TRBD1. The source of this sequence is a man younger than 40 with acute COVID-19. The sequenced sample consisted of PBMCs or T cells enriched from blood (not recorded which). CDR3 residues: CAWSDDRGGDTQYF. The CDR3 DNA reads TGTGCCTGGAGTGACGACAGGGGGGGTGATACGCAGTATTTT.